A single sample is the source of the 30 T cell receptor beta chains below, sequenced in a study of cytomegalovirus exposure and HLA in healthy donors. Repertoires were generated with immunoSEQ multiplex PCR, while TCRdb's copy carries only in-frame clones and drops some. The sample lists fewer than 150,000 clones; roughly 88% were seen once. What was sequenced was PBMCs. These receptors originate from a man younger than 35 in good health and CMV-seronegative.

This sequence joins TRBV19 and TRBJ2-3; D unresolved. CDR1 is LNHDA and CDR2 is SQIVND in the germline V gene (reference sequence). This CDR3 has 13 residues. V gave up 5 bases and J gave up 6 bases, with 12 bases separating them. CDR3 sequence: CASSALYGDTQYF. The CDR3 DNA is TGTGCCAGTAGTGCCCTCTACGGGGATACGCAGTATTTT.

This chain links TRBV5-5 with TRBJ2-1; 9 bases line up with TRBD2. Germline values: CDR1 SGHKS, CDR2 YYEKEE (reference sequence). This CDR3 has 16 residues. The V segment lost 0 bases and the J segment 5 bases; nucleotides outside the gene matches: 6. Here the CDR3 reads CASSLGSSGANNEQFF. The CDR3 DNA reads TGTGCCAGCAGCTTGGGGTCTAGCGGGGCTAACAATGAGCAGTTCTTC.

This clone appeared once. The chain links TRBV10-3 to TRBJ2-3; D possibly corresponds to TRBD2 (5 bases). The CDR3 has 14 residues. The ends were cut back, 5 bases at V and 2 bases at J, with 11 bases in the middle. The V gene's germline CDR1 is ENHRY and CDR2 SYGVKD. In DNA form, the CDR3 reads TGTGCCATCAGTACTAGAGCCCACACAGATACGCAGTATTTT. This sequence encodes CAISTRAHTDTQYF.

This clone was seen more than once but under ten times. This chain joins TRBV5-4 and TRBJ1-1, with D possibly being TRBD1 (6 bases). Germline V gene lookup returns CDR1 SGHNT and CDR2 YYREEE (reference sequence). The CDR3 covers 14 residues. V shed 4 bases and J shed 2 bases, with 12 bases lying between them. CDR3 in DNA: TGTGCCAGCAGCCAAACAGGGCATAACACTGAAGCTTTCTTT. It encodes CASSQTGHNTEAFF. The variable domain in full, completed from reference TRBV5-4 and TRBJ1-1, reads ETGVTQSPTHLIKTRGQQVTLRCSSQSGHNTVSWYQQALGQGPQFIFQYYREEENGRGNFPPRFSGLQFPNYSSELNVNALELDDSALYLCASSQTGHNTEAFFGQGTRLTVV.

The rearrangement uses TRBV9 and TRBJ1-1; D uncertain. This CDR3 is 15 amino acids long. V gave up 0 bases and J gave up 6 bases, with 15 bases separating them. CDR1 is SGDLS, CDR2 YYNGEE, per germline. The CDR3 region has the DNA TGTGCCAGCAGCGTAGTAGGAGGTGCCCCCGCTGAAGCTTTCTTT. It codes for CASSVVGGAPAEAFF.

The chain links TRBV25-1 to TRBJ2-1, with TRBD2 matching 8 bases. The CDR3 length is 14 residues. V trimming: 5 bases; J trimming: 7 bases; junction bases outside the gene matches: 7. The germline CDR1 and CDR2 sequences are MGHDK and SYGVNS. CDR3 nucleotide sequence: TGTGCCAGCAGTCCGGGACTAGTCCGAAATGAGCAGTTCTTC. It specifies CASSPGLVRNEQFF.

V and J are TRBV20-1 and TRBJ1-6; D is undetermined. Germline V gene data show CDR1 as DFQATT and CDR2 as SNEGSKA (reference sequence). The V gene lost 4 bases and the J gene lost 5 bases, with 3 bases spanning the gap. The CDR3 totals 11 residues. CDR3 DNA sequence: TGCAGTGCTACTAATAATTCACCCCTCCACTTT. As protein: CSATNNSPLHF.

This sequence joins TRBV7-2 and TRBJ1-6; possibly TRBD1 for D (5 bases). The ends were cut back, 5 bases at V and 6 bases at J, with 11 bases in the middle. CDR3 size: 14 residues. Germline V gives CDR1 SGHTA, CDR2 FQGNSA. CDR3 bases: TGTGCCAGCAGCGTGGGACTGATTAATTCACCCCTCCACTTT. It codes for CASSVGLINSPLHF.

The CDR3 region has the DNA TGCGCCAGCAGCTTGACGACAGGGATCCACAATGAGCAGTTCTTC. This gives the protein CASSLTTGIHNEQFF. The chain couples TRBV5-1 to TRBJ2-1; 7 bases are a match to TRBD1. Trimming cost V 1 base and J 5 bases; bases outside gene matches: 6. The CDR3 consists of 15 residues. Germline V gives CDR1 SGHRS, CDR2 YFSETQ.

The rearrangement links TRBV18 to TRBJ1-1; D gene unclear. CDR1 KGHSH and CDR2 LQKENI come from the germline V gene. The CDR3 is 17 amino acids. The germline V and J ends were trimmed by 1 base and 0 bases, with 15 bases remaining between them. The CDR3 nucleotides are TGTGCCAGCTCACCACTACCGGGTTCCAGCATGAACACTGAAGCTTTCTTT. It codes for CASSPLPGSSMNTEAFF.

The rearrangement joins TRBV5-1 to TRBJ2-3; 9 bases line up with TRBD2. The CDR3 spans 19 residues. Germline loops: CDR1 SGHRS, CDR2 YFSETQ. With 0 bases clipped from V and 3 bases from J, the junction kept 14 bases outside the gene matches. The DNA for the CDR3 is TGCGCCAGCAGCTTGGCCCTGGGAGTTGCGGGGGGGCCAACAGATACGCAGTATTTT. Protein sequence: CASSLALGVAGGPTDTQYF.

The rearrangement uses TRBV2 and TRBJ2-7; a weak D match, TRBD1 (5 bases). V was shortened by 3 bases and J by 6 bases, with 15 bases between the two germline ends. CDR1 SNHLY and CDR2 FYNNEI come from the germline V gene. The CDR3 length is 14 residues. CDR3 protein: CASSENRTPFEQYF. For the CDR3, the DNA is TGTGCCAGCAGTGAGAACAGGACCCCCTTCGAGCAGTACTTC.

The rearrangement links TRBV5-6 to TRBJ1-3; D may be TRBD1 (5 bases). Germline CDR1 reads SGHDT; CDR2 reads YYEEEE. V lost 10 bases to trimming and J lost 0 bases, with 23 bases between them. The CDR3 sequence is 17 residues long. CDR3 DNA sequence: TGTGCCTCCAAACTGGAGGGGAAGAGTGGCTCTGGAAACACCATATATTTT. Amino acids: CASKLEGKSGSGNTIYF.

For this clone: Other DNA sequences from this sample encode an identical CDR3 as well. The chain joins TRBV6-1 to TRBJ2-7; D is possibly TRBD2 (6 bases). The CDR3 sequence is 14 residues long. From germline, CDR1 is MNHNS and CDR2 SASEGT. V was pared by 6 bases and J by 4 bases, with 16 bases between. The CDR3 DNA follows: TGTGCCAGCAGGCTCGGGGGACTTTATTACGAGCAGTACTTC. Its protein product is CASRLGGLYYEQYF.

V gene TRBV12-5 combines with J gene TRBJ1-4, with D unclear. CDR1 is LGHNT and CDR2 is FRNRAP in the germline V gene. CDR3 length: 13 residues. Between the trimmed V and J ends, which lost 6 bases and 8 bases, there was a span of 13 bases. CDR3 sequence reads: CASGPHLGEKLFF. The CDR3 DNA reads TGTGCTAGTGGCCCTCATCTCGGGGAAAAACTGTTTTTT.

This clone was seen only once. This chain joins TRBV2 and TRBJ2-5, with a possible D match to TRBD1 (5 bases). Germline V gene data show CDR1 as SNHLY and CDR2 as FYNNEI. V was cut by 4 bases and J by 2 bases, with 11 bases left in between. The CDR3 sequence is 14 residues long. The CDR3 DNA reads as TGTGCCAGCAGTGCCCAGGGTAGACAAGAGACCCAGTACTTC. Translation gives CASSAQGRQETQYF. Using reference TRBV2 and TRBJ2-5 for the parts outside the CDR3, the full variable domain is EPEVTQTPSHQVTQMGQEVILRCVPISNHLYFYWYRQILGQKVEFLVSFYNNEISEKSEIFDDQFSVERPDGSNFTLKIRSTKLEDSAMYFCASSAQGRQETQYFGPGTRLLVL.

The rearrangement links TRBV6-1 to TRBJ1-4; D may be TRBD1 (6 bases). CDR3 length: 15 residues. The germline V and J ends were trimmed by 3 bases and 5 bases, with 13 bases remaining between them. The V gene's germline CDR1 is MNHNS and CDR2 SASEGT. In DNA, the CDR3 is TGTGCCAGCAGTGACATTGGGACATCAAATGAAAAACTGTTTTTT. It codes for CASSDIGTSNEKLFF.

J is TRBJ2-1 and V is TRBV2; TRBD1 matches 12 bases. Trimming at V came to 3 bases and at J to 7 bases, leaving 22 bases not matched to a gene. Germline assignment: CDR1 SNHLY and CDR2 FYNNEI. The CDR3 sequence is 21 residues long. The CDR3 sequence is CASSEAGDRGRGRGGLNEQFF. The CDR3 region has the DNA TGTGCCAGCAGTGAGGCGGGGGACAGGGGGCGCGGACGGGGGGGCCTGAATGAGCAGTTCTTC.

The sample holds one count of this clone. The chain links TRBV6-5 to TRBJ2-7, with 9 bases aligning to TRBD1. Per the germline V gene, CDR1 is MNHEY and CDR2 is SVGAGI. The CDR3 consists of 14 residues. V gave up 4 bases and J gave up 4 bases; unmatched junction bases: 5. CDR3 bases: TGTGCCAGCAGTTCCCGGGACAGGGCTTACGAGCAGTACTTC. Protein: CASSSRDRAYEQYF.

The chain is built from TRBV29-1 and TRBJ1-6, with D tentatively TRBD1 (6 bases). Trimming removed 7 bases from V and 8 bases from J, with 15 bases in between. Looked up from germline, CDR1 is SQVTM and CDR2 is ANQGSEA. The CDR3 extends over 13 amino acids. DNA for the CDR3: TGCAGCGCTCAAGGGGGTCAAGATTCACCCCTCCACTTT. Residues: CSAQGGQDSPLHF.

This clone has just one count. The V gene is TRBV5-6, the J gene TRBJ1-2; D is ambiguous. The CDR3 spans 14 residues. The germline gives CDR1 SGHDT, CDR2 YYEEEE. Trimming took off 4 bases at V and 5 bases at J, with 15 bases between the two ends. The CDR3 DNA reads as TGTGCCAGCAGCGGGCAGCGGAGTCCTTATGGCTACACCTTC. Translation: CASSGQRSPYGYTF.

The genes are TRBV7-9 and TRBJ2-5; 7 bases align to TRBD1. Germline lookup yields CDR1 SEHNR and CDR2 FQNEAQ (reference sequence). The CDR3 runs to 17 residues. The V and J ends lost 10 bases and 5 bases, in that order; junction bases with no gene match: 22. The CDR3 bases are TGTGCCACCGAACGCAAAGGGGGACAGTCGGTTTGGGAGACCCAGTACTTC. Its protein product is CATERKGGQSVWETQYF.

The table lists this clone with a few counts. The chain recombines TRBV2 with TRBJ1-1; 7 bases agree with TRBD1. In germline, CDR1 is SNHLY, CDR2 FYNNEI. CDR3 length equals 10 residues. The J segment lost 7 bases and the V segment lost 9 bases, leaving 2 bases of the junction unmatched. The CDR3 sequence is CARGQYEAFF. CDR3 DNA sequence: TGTGCCAGGGGACAGTATGAAGCTTTCTTT.

The rearrangement joins TRBV9 to TRBJ2-3; 11 nucleotides line up with TRBD2. The CDR3 loop spans 18 amino acids. CDR1 SGDLS and CDR2 YYNGEE come from the germline V gene. V shed 0 bases and J 0 bases; nucleotides not matched to a gene: 6. The CDR3 loop is CASSVGLAGGLSTDTQYF. The CDR3 nucleotides read TGTGCCAGCAGCGTAGGGCTAGCGGGAGGACTTAGCACAGATACGCAGTATTTT.

CDR3 nucleotide sequence: TGTGCCAGCAGTGGGTCCCAGGCGGGACAGCCCCAGCATTTT. Translating gives CASSGSQAGQPQHF. The chain couples TRBV6-1 to TRBJ1-5; D call uncertain. Germline CDR1 MNHNS, CDR2 SASEGT. Trimming took 4 bases from V and 7 from J, leaving 14 bases between them. This CDR3 has 14 residues.

CDR3 protein: CSVWGAKRENTGELFF. The CDR3 DNA reads as TGCAGCGTGTGGGGGGCCAAGCGGGAAAACACCGGGGAGCTGTTTTTT. The V gene is TRBV29-1, the J gene TRBJ2-2; weak D call: TRBD2 (7 bases). Germline assignment: CDR1 SQVTM and CDR2 ANQGSEA. The CDR3 contains 16 residues. V shed 6 bases and J shed 2 bases, with 19 bases lying between them.

The V and J genes are TRBV29-1 and TRBJ2-7; D is possibly TRBD1 (5 bases). The CDR3 is 12 residues long. V lost 4 bases and J 12 bases, leaving 19 bases between the germline ends. In germline, CDR1 is SQVTM, CDR2 ANQGSEA. The CDR3 is CSVAEGRQGAYF. The CDR3, as DNA: TGCAGCGTTGCCGAAGGTCGGCAGGGCGCGTACTTC.

The V and J genes are TRBV29-1 and TRBJ1-1; D is perhaps TRBD1 (5 bases). CDR1 is SQVTM, CDR2 ANQGSEA, per germline. The CDR3 consists of 13 residues. Trimming took off 3 bases at V and 3 bases at J, with 11 bases between the two ends. The CDR3 loop is CSVDSQVYTEAFF. CDR3 in DNA: TGCAGCGTTGACTCACAGGTGTACACTGAAGCTTTCTTT.

This clone was observed once. The rearrangement joins TRBV27 to TRBJ2-3; D is perhaps TRBD2 (5 bases). The V end lost 1 base, the J end lost 1 base, and 9 bases lay between the germline ends. The CDR3 totals 15 residues. CDR1 is MNHEY, CDR2 SMNVEV, per germline (reference sequence). CDR3 residues: CASSLLGARTDTQYF. Written as DNA, the CDR3 is TGTGCCAGCAGTTTATTGGGAGCGCGCACAGATACGCAGTATTTT.

The rearrangement uses TRBV6-1 and TRBJ1-1, with D unresolved. CDR1 is MNHNS, CDR2 SASEGT, per germline. The V end lost 4 bases, the J end lost 6 bases, and 12 bases lay between the germline ends. The CDR3 runs 13 residues. CDR3 protein: CASSARELAEAFF. CDR3 bases: TGTGCCAGCAGTGCTCGGGAGTTAGCTGAAGCTTTCTTT.